A selection of T cell receptor beta chains follows, all from one sample in a study of cytomegalovirus exposure and HLA in healthy donors. The assay was immunoSEQ multiplex PCR, and TCRdb's table has in-frame clones only and misses some. The top ten hold roughly 5% of the sample, which has under 200,000 clones, 80% seen once. The sequencing sample was made of PBMCs. The source is a man aged 25-45 years in good health and CMV-seronegative. Both conserved end residues are part of each CDR3. The D gene is left open where the match is weak. Expanded clones are given a class, and other clones once, few, many or no size at all.

>TRBJ1-2|-|-|TRBV5-1
CASSFRAMAGYTF
TGCGCCAGCAGCTTCAGGGCTATGGCTGGCTACACCTTC
>TRBJ1-2|-|-|TRBV29-1
CSVDPSLNYGYTF
TGCAGCGTTGACCCCTCCTTAAACTATGGCTACACCTTC
>TRBJ1-5|TRBD1|-|TRBV28
CASSLRQGSNQPQHF
TGTGCCAGCAGTTTGAGACAGGGTAGCAATCAGCCCCAGCATTTT
>TRBJ1-1|-|-|TRBV30
CASGRWEHTEAFF
TGTGCCTCCGGGAGATGGGAACACACTGAAGCTTTCTTT
>TRBJ2-3|-|-|TRBV7-3
CASSLLGGQDTQYF
TGTGCCAGCAGCTTACTCGGGGGTCAAGATACGCAGTATTTT
>TRBJ2-5|TRBD1|-|TRBV19
CASSPTGAWETQYF
TGTGCCAGTAGCCCGACAGGGGCGTGGGAGACCCAGTACTTC
>TRBJ1-2|-|-|TRBV7-2
CASSSRGAPSWGGYTF
TGTGCCAGCAGCTCCCGGGGAGCCCCGTCTTGGGGAGGCTACACCTTC
>TRBJ2-5|TRBD2|-|TRBV6-5
CASSPGGGQETQYF
TGTGCCAGCAGTCCGGGAGGGGGCCAAGAGACCCAGTACTTC
>TRBJ2-7|TRBD2|-|TRBV10-1
CASSEASGFYEQYF
TGCGCCAGCAGTGAGGCTAGCGGATTCTACGAGCAGTACTTC
>TRBJ1-1|-|-|TRBV14
CASRRSGRKHEAFF
TGTGCCAGCAGACGAAGCGGACGGAAGCATGAAGCTTTCTTT
>TRBJ2-7|TRBD2|-|TRBV5-6
CASSPWTSGRTNEQYF
TGTGCCAGCAGCCCGTGGACTAGCGGGAGGACAAACGAGCAGTACTTC
>TRBJ1-1|-|-|TRBV5-1
CASSLEQGRDAFF
TGCGCCAGCAGCTTGGAGCAGGGGAGGGATGCTTTCTTT
>TRBJ2-2|TRBD2|once|TRBV7-8
CASSSRTGGGSGELFF
TGTGCCAGCAGCTCCCGGACTGGGGGGGGATCCGGGGAGCTGTTTTTT
>TRBJ2-1|-|once|TRBV7-9
CASSFPQGTYNEQFF
TGTGCCAGCAGCTTCCCTCAGGGAACCTACAATGAGCAGTTCTTC
>TRBJ2-2|TRBD2|-|TRBV28
CASRLAGGLPGELFF
TGTGCCAGCAGGCTAGCGGGAGGGCTCCCCGGGGAGCTGTTTTTT
>TRBJ1-2|TRBD1|-|TRBV30
CAWTDRGGYTF
TGTGCCTGGACAGACAGGGGTGGCTACACCTTC
>TRBJ1-3|TRBD1|few|TRBV15
CATRKLGQDSGNTIYF
TGTGCCACCAGGAAGTTGGGACAGGACTCTGGAAACACCATATATTTT
>TRBJ2-7|-|-|TRBV27
CASSLTVGYEQYF
TGTGCCAGCAGTTTGACAGTAGGCTACGAGCAGTACTTC
>TRBJ2-3|TRBD1|-|TRBV10-3
CAISSSLPPTLTGDPDTQYF
TGTGCCATCAGTTCCTCCCTCCCCCCGACTCTGACAGGGGACCCAGATACGCAGTATTTT
>TRBJ2-3|TRBD2|-|TRBV2
CASSVYPAGGTRSTDTQYF
TGTGCCAGCAGCGTTTATCCCGCGGGGGGAACTAGGTCCACAGATACGCAGTATTTT
>TRBJ1-1|-|-|TRBV7-3
CASSPGTLRGNTEAFF
TGTGCCAGCAGCCCAGGGACACTCAGGGGGAACACTGAAGCTTTCTTT
>TRBJ2-7|-|-|TRBV2
CASSEAGTSYYEQYF
TGTGCCAGCAGTGAAGCCGGGACTTCCTACTACGAGCAGTACTTC
>TRBJ1-1|TRBD1|once|TRBV28
CASTVHRGWTEAFF
TGTGCCAGCACCGTGCACAGGGGTTGGACTGAAGCTTTCTTT
>TRBJ2-1|-|-|TRBV29-1
CSVRGWEYEQFF
TGCAGCGTTAGAGGGTGGGAGTATGAGCAGTTCTTC
>TRBJ2-6|-|-|TRBV6-6
CASKTTGSGANVLTF
TGTGCCAGCAAGACGACAGGCTCTGGGGCCAACGTCCTGACTTTC
>TRBJ1-2|-|few|TRBV5-4
CASSPGTPSAYGYTF
TGTGCCAGCAGCCCGGGGACACCATCCGCCTATGGCTACACCTTC
>TRBJ1-1|TRBD1|-|TRBV14
CASSLPGQGAKNTEAFF
TGTGCCAGCAGCCTACCGGGACAGGGGGCTAAGAACACTGAAGCTTTCTTT
>TRBJ1-3|-|few|TRBV21-1
CASSKGGTARNTIYF
TGTGCCAGCAGCAAAGGCGGGACGGCTAGAAACACCATATATTTT
>TRBJ2-6|-|-|TRBV27
CASSTSRGAKTF
TGTGCCAGCAGTACCTCCCGGGGGGCCAAGACTTTC
>TRBJ2-2|-|-|TRBV30
CAWSVGWAGPNTGELFF
TGTGCCTGGAGTGTAGGTTGGGCGGGACCGAACACCGGGGAGCTGTTTTTT
>TRBJ2-1|-|few|TRBV9
CASSVRDTTSYNEQFF
TGTGCCAGCAGCGTACGGGACACGACCTCTTACAATGAGCAGTTCTTC